These 30 T cell receptor beta chains were all obtained from the same sample, sequenced in a study of identical twins. TCRdb independently ran MiXCR on the 5' RACE reads; one entry per CDR3 protein. The repertoire holds 300,000 to 350,000 distinct CDR3 sequences, with roughly 12% as singletons. The sample also formed part of further work on yellow fever vaccine responses in identical twins.

Sequencing was performed on CD8+ T cells sorted from blood. The origin of the receptors is a woman aged 18-35 years in good health.

This chain uses TRBV20-1 with TRBJ2-7; TRBD1 might be the D (6 bases). The germline V gene has CDR1 DFQATT and CDR2 SNEGSKA (reference sequence). This CDR3 is built from 15 residues. With 3 bases removed from V and 2 bases from J, the gap between germline ends came to 17 bases. Written as DNA, the CDR3 is TGCAGTGCTAGGAACCGGGACACGCGCCCCTACGAGCAGTACTTC. This encodes CSARNRDTRPYEQYF.

This clonotype showed up just a few times. The chain joins TRBV7-2 to TRBJ2-1; TRBD2 matches at 7 bases. Germline-derived CDR1 and CDR2 are SGHTA and FQGNSA. V trimming: 5 bases; J trimming: 5 bases; junction bases outside the gene matches: 3. The CDR3 totals 13 residues. The DNA of the CDR3 is TGTGCCAGCAGCGCGGGACTAAACAATGAGCAGTTCTTC. It codes for CASSAGLNNEQFF.

This clonotype was seen at least ten times. The chain recombines TRBV12-3 or TRBV12-4 with TRBJ2-1; no firm D call. V shed 6 bases and J shed 5 bases, with 8 bases lying between them. CDR3 length: 12 amino acids. CDR3 loop: CASSLRDNEQFF. The CDR3 coding sequence is TGTGCCAGCAGCTTAAGAGACAATGAGCAGTTCTTC.

This chain links TRBV7-9 with TRBJ2-1, with a weak D call TRBD1 (6 bases). V lost 6 bases, J lost 10 bases, and 10 bases lay in between. This CDR3 contains 11 residues. Per germline, CDR1 SEHNR and CDR2 FQNEAQ (reference sequence). CDR3 DNA: TGTGCCAGCAGTGCAGGGACAGAGCAGTTCTTC. As protein: CASSAGTEQFF. Full variable domain (missing parts from reference TRBV7-9 and TRBJ2-1): DTGVSQNPRHKITKRGQNVTFRCDPISEHNRLYWYRQTLGQGPEFLTYFQNEAQLEKSRLLSDRFSAERPKGSFSTLEIQRTEQGDSAMYLCASSAGTEQFFGPGTRLTVL.

CDR3 DNA sequence: TGTGCCAGTAGTACGGGTTACGAGCAGTACTTC. Translation gives CASSTGYEQYF. The chain combines TRBV19 with TRBJ2-7; D is unclear. Germline V gene lookup returns CDR1 LNHDA and CDR2 SQIVND (reference sequence). The length of the CDR3 is 11 residues. V lost 4 bases and J lost 4, with 5 bases in between.

In this sample, this clonotype turned up a few times. This rearrangement joins TRBV29-1 to TRBJ1-1; tentatively, D is TRBD1 (5 bases). Germline V gives CDR1 SQVTM, CDR2 ANQGSEA. This CDR3 has 10 residues. The V end lost 6 bases, the J end lost 4 bases, and 6 bases lay between the germline ends. CDR3 loop: CSVGTTEAFF. The CDR3 region has the DNA TGCAGCGTGGGGACCACTGAAGCTTTCTTT.

The table lists this clonotype with a few counts. V is TRBV6-5 and J is TRBJ1-4; D is undetermined. The germline V gene has CDR1 MNHEY and CDR2 SVGAGI. V gave up 0 bases and J gave up 2 bases, with 10 bases separating them. The CDR3 has 16 amino acids. The CDR3 is CASSYSDGVTNEKLFF. The CDR3 DNA reads TGTGCCAGCAGTTACTCGGACGGGGTGACTAATGAAAAACTGTTTTTT.

This clonotype appeared a few times. The chain couples TRBV27 to TRBJ2-3; the D is unclear. The V end was cut by 2 bases, the J end by 6 bases, with 15 bases between. The CDR3 loop spans 15 amino acids. The germline V gene encodes CDR1 MNHEY and CDR2 SMNVEV (reference sequence). The CDR3 loop reads CASSLRRRPMDTQYF. The CDR3, as DNA: TGTGCCAGCAGTTTAAGGAGAAGACCTATGGATACGCAGTATTTT.

This clonotype appeared a few times. The chain joins TRBV6-1 to TRBJ2-2; 7 bases are a match to TRBD1. The CDR3 contains 15 residues. J was trimmed by 7 bases and V by 5 bases; bases with no gene match: 10. Germline V lookup: CDR1 MNHNS, CDR2 SASEGT. CDR3 in amino acids: CASSTGTDVSGELFF. The CDR3 DNA follows: TGTGCCAGCAGTACCGGGACAGACGTTAGCGGGGAGCTGTTTTTT.

In this sample, this clonotype turned up a few times. The chain employs TRBV28 and TRBJ2-3, with D possibly TRBD1 on 5 matching bases. There are 17 residues in the CDR3. CDR1 is MDHEN, CDR2 SYDVKM, per germline. Trimming left V 2 bases short and J 2 bases short, with 17 bases between. CDR3 sequence (DNA): TGTGCCAGCAGTTTAGTCAAAGGGGTTGCTTCCACAGATACGCAGTATTTT. Translating it yields CASSLVKGVASTDTQYF.

V gene TRBV24-1 combines with J gene TRBJ2-5, with a possible D match to TRBD2 (5 bases). Germline CDR1 reads KGHDR; CDR2 reads SFDVKD. Trimming took off 5 bases at V and 4 bases at J, with 22 bases between the two ends. CDR3 length equals 17 residues. CDR3 in amino acids: CATSGHAEGLFAETQYF. The CDR3 DNA sequence: TGTGCCACCAGTGGCCACGCTGAAGGACTGTTTGCAGAGACCCAGTACTTC.

This clonotype has at least ten counts. The CDR3 loop reads CASSQERTSGAETQYF. The DNA of the CDR3 is TGCGCCAGCAGCCAAGAAAGGACTAGTGGGGCCGAGACCCAGTACTTC. The rearrangement joins TRBV4-1 to TRBJ2-5, with 7 bases aligning to TRBD2. This CDR3 is built from 16 residues. Germline assignment: CDR1 MGHRA and CDR2 YSYEKL. Trimming at V came to 0 bases and at J to 5 bases, leaving 9 bases not matched to a gene.

This clonotype was picked up a small number of times. The chain is built from TRBV2 and TRBJ2-7, with 11 nucleotides matching TRBD2. Trimming took 8 bases from V and 0 from J; bases not matched to a gene: 0. From germline, CDR1 is SNHLY and CDR2 FYNNEI. CDR3 length: 13 amino acids. CDR3 amino acids: CASLAGGSYEQYF. The CDR3 DNA reads TGTGCCAGCCTAGCGGGAGGCTCCTACGAGCAGTACTTC.

In this sample, this clonotype turned up a few times. The CDR3 bases are TGCAGTGCTTATATAGCGGGAGGACCGGTCTACGAGCAGTACTTC. This encodes CSAYIAGGPVYEQYF. The rearrangement links TRBV20-1 to TRBJ2-7; 10 bases map to TRBD2. V lost 5 bases to trimming and J lost 3 bases; unmatched junction nucleotides: 10. This CDR3 contains 15 residues. Germline V CDR1 and CDR2: DFQATT, SNEGSKA (reference sequence).

This clonotype was seen more than once but under ten times. The chain carries TRBV3-1 and TRBJ2-5; possible D gene TRBD2, 5 bases. V was clipped by 0 bases and J by 6 bases, with 14 bases between them. The CDR3 spans 15 residues. Germline CDR1 is LGHDT and CDR2 is YNNKEL (reference sequence). Here the CDR3 reads CASSQEVGDRKTQYF. The CDR3 region has the DNA TGTGCCAGCAGCCAAGAGGTGGGAGACCGGAAGACCCAGTACTTC.

This clonotype was seen more than once but under ten times. The CDR3 DNA reads as TGCGCCAGCGGGTCAGAACTGTACCAAGAGACCCAGTACTTC. Its protein product is CASGSELYQETQYF. The V gene is TRBV10-2, the J gene TRBJ2-5; D unresolved. CDR1 and CDR2 (germline): WSHSY, SAAADI. The germline V and J ends were trimmed by 8 bases and 0 bases, with 13 bases remaining between them. The CDR3 contains 14 residues.

The rearrangement links TRBV10-3 to TRBJ2-7, with D perhaps TRBD1 or TRBD2 (5 bases each). The CDR3 is made up of 14 amino acids. Germline values: CDR1 ENHRY, CDR2 SYGVKD. Trimming pared 10 bases from V and 1 base from J, leaving 17 bases between. CDR3 loop: CANARDGQSYEQYF. The CDR3 nucleotides read TGTGCCAACGCCCGGGACGGGCAATCCTACGAGCAGTACTTC.

The chain joins TRBV12-3 or TRBV12-4 to TRBJ2-7, with TRBD1 matching 8 bases. With 4 bases clipped from V and 4 bases from J, the junction kept 6 bases outside the gene matches. The length of the CDR3 is 14 residues. For the CDR3, the DNA is TGTGCCAGCAGTTGGGGGACAGGTCCGTACGAGCAGTACTTC. Protein sequence: CASSWGTGPYEQYF.

This clonotype was counted a few times. The J gene is TRBJ2-2, the V gene TRBV3-1; TRBD1 matches at 7 bases. The V and J ends lost 6 bases and 4 bases, in that order; junction bases with no gene match: 8. Looked up from germline, CDR1 is LGHDT and CDR2 is YNNKEL (reference sequence). This CDR3 is built from 15 residues. In nucleotides, the CDR3 is TGTGCCAGCAGAACTAACAGGGGTGGCACCGGGGAGCTGTTTTTT. Its translation is CASRTNRGGTGELFF.

This clonotype was recorded many times. J is TRBJ2-3 and V is TRBV20-1; D is perhaps TRBD2 (5 bases). The germline V and J ends were trimmed by 0 bases and 4 bases, with 20 bases remaining between them. CDR3 size: 17 residues. Germline V CDR1 and CDR2: DFQATT, SNEGSKA (reference sequence). The CDR3 loop reads CSAREDQSAGGSDTQYF. In DNA form, the CDR3 reads TGCAGTGCTAGAGAAGACCAGTCCGCTGGCGGGTCAGATACGCAGTATTTT.

V and J are TRBV27 and TRBJ1-5, with D perhaps TRBD1 (6 bases). The V gene's germline CDR1 is MNHEY and CDR2 SMNVEV (reference sequence). Trimming took 6 bases from V and 7 from J, leaving 13 bases between them. CDR3 size: 13 residues. CDR3 region: CASSGGQGQPQHF. In DNA form, the CDR3 reads TGTGCCAGCAGCGGGGGGCAGGGGCAGCCCCAGCATTTT.

This clonotype was seen ten or more times. This chain joins TRBV6-1 and TRBJ2-5, with 9 bases fitting TRBD1. V was clipped by 5 bases and J by 4 bases; unmatched bases: 11. Per germline, CDR1 MNHNS and CDR2 SASEGT. The CDR3 has 16 residues. The CDR3 nucleotides are TGTGCCAGCAGTCCTTCTGCCGGGACAGGGACAGAGACCCAGTACTTC. It encodes CASSPSAGTGTETQYF.

This clonotype has more than one count but fewer than ten. V gene TRBV25-1 combines with J gene TRBJ2-5; 9 bases match TRBD1. V trimming: 6 bases; J trimming: 5 bases; junction bases outside the gene matches: 10. The CDR3 has 15 amino acids. Germline V gene sequence: CDR1 MGHDK, CDR2 SYGVNS. The CDR3 protein is CASSTGQGRDETQYF. Written as DNA, the CDR3 is TGTGCCAGCAGCACGGGACAGGGAAGGGATGAGACCCAGTACTTC. The full variable domain, in which reference TRBV25-1 and TRBJ2-5 provide the parts outside the CDR3, is EADIYQTPRYLVIGTGKKITLECSQTMGHDKMYWYQQDPGMELHLIHYSYGVNSTEKGDLSSESTVSRIRTEHFPLTLESARPSHTSQYLCASSTGQGRDETQYFGPGTRLLVL.

In its sample, this clonotype was seen a few times. The gene calls are TRBV20-1 and TRBJ2-3; 7 positions agree with TRBD2. This CDR3 is 16 amino acids long. Germline lookup yields CDR1 DFQATT and CDR2 SNEGSKA (reference sequence). Losses at the gene ends were 0 bases for V and 2 bases for J; bases not matched to a gene: 8. The CDR3, as DNA: TGCAGTGCTAGAGATACCCTAGCGGCTTTCACAGATACGCAGTATTTT. Its protein product is CSARDTLAAFTDTQYF.

The rearrangement links TRBV3-1 to TRBJ1-1; tentatively, D is TRBD1 (6 bases). The germline CDR1 and CDR2 sequences are LGHDT and YNNKEL (reference sequence). The CDR3 totals 14 residues. Trimming left V 3 bases short and J 6 bases short, with 14 bases between. Here the CDR3 DNA reads TGTGCCAGCAGCCAGGGGGGCGGCCACTCTGAAGCTTTCTTT. Translating it yields CASSQGGGHSEAFF.

The chain uses TRBV2 and TRBJ2-7, with a possible D match to TRBD1 (5 bases). The germline V gene encodes CDR1 SNHLY and CDR2 FYNNEI. The CDR3 contains 13 residues. V lost 8 bases and J 2 bases, leaving 13 bases between the germline ends. The CDR3 coding sequence is TGTGCCAGCGGCTGGCAGGGTGCCTACGAGCAGTACGTC. This gives the protein CASGWQGAYEQYV.

This clonotype was observed a handful of times. The chain combines TRBV9 with TRBJ2-1, with D possibly matching TRBD1 (8 bases). V shed 6 bases and J shed 8 bases, with 15 bases lying between them. The CDR3 loop spans 13 amino acids. In germline, CDR1 is SGDLS, CDR2 YYNGEE. CDR3 sequence (DNA): TGTGCCAGCAACAGGGGGGGCTTGGATGAGCAGTTCTTC. Translation: CASNRGGLDEQFF. Based on the CDR3 plus reference TRBV9 and TRBJ2-1, the full variable domain is DSGVTQTPKHLITATGQRVTLRCSPRSGDLSVYWYQQSLDQGLQFLIQYYNGEERAKGNILERFSAQQFPDLHSELNLSSLELGDSALYFCASNRGGLDEQFFGPGTRLTVL.

Note on this clonotype: One junction end does not reproduce the germline sequence, and a read error may be involved. The chain has TRBV9 and TRBJ2-1; 9 positions match TRBD1. CDR1 is SGDLS, CDR2 YYNGEE, per germline. The CDR3 is 16 residues long. CDR3 amino acids: CASSVGGTGPYNEQIF. The DNA of the CDR3 is TGTGCCAGCAGCGTAGGAGGGACAGGGCCCTACAATGAGCAGATCTTC. The whole variable domain, filled in from reference TRBV9 and TRBJ2-1, reads DSGVTQTPKHLITATGQRVTLRCSPRSGDLSVYWYQQSLDQGLQFLIQYYNGEERAKGNILERFSAQQFPDLHSELNLSSLELGDSALYFCASSVGGTGPYNEQIFGPGTRLTVL.

This clonotype has a handful of counts. The V gene is TRBV4-1, the J gene TRBJ1-2, with D maybe TRBD1 (5 bases). The CDR3 is 16 residues long. Trimming left V 0 bases short and J 6 bases short, with 17 bases between. Germline CDR1 is MGHRA and CDR2 is YSYEKL. This chain's CDR3 is CASSQDPGRAFDGYTF. DNA for the CDR3: TGCGCCAGCAGCCAAGACCCGGGACGGGCGTTCGATGGCTACACCTTC.

This clonotype was counted a few times. For the CDR3, the DNA is TGTGCCAGCAGTCTAGGAGCGATCTGGGACTATGGCTACACCTTC. Protein sequence: CASSLGAIWDYGYTF. The V gene is TRBV12-3 or TRBV12-4, the J gene TRBJ1-2; D gene unclear. This CDR3 spans 15 amino acids. Trimming removed 5 bases at V and 3 bases at J, with 16 bases between.